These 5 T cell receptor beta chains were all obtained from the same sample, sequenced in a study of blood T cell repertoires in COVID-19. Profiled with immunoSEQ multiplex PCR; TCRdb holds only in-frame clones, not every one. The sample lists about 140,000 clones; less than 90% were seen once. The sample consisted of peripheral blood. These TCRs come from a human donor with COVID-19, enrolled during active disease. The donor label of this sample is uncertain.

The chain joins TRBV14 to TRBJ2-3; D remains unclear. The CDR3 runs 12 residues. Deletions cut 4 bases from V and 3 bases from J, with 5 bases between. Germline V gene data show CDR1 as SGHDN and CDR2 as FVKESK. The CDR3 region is CASSPGTDTQYF. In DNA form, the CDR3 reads TGTGCCAGCAGCCCCGGGACAGATACGCAGTATTTT.

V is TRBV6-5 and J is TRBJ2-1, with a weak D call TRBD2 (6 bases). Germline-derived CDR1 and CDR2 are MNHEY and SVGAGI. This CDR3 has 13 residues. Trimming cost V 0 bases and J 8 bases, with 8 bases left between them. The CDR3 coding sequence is TGTGCCAGCAGTTACTCAGGGGAGGATGAGCAGTTCTTC. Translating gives CASSYSGEDEQFF.

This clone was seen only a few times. The CDR3 DNA sequence: TGTGCCAGCAGCCTATGGACTAGCGGTCCCGGGGAGACCCAGTACTTC. It encodes CASSLWTSGPGETQYF. The rearrangement joins TRBV5-6 to TRBJ2-5; TRBD2 aligns across 10 bases. With 4 bases clipped from V and 5 bases from J, the junction kept 11 bases outside the gene matches. The CDR3 has 16 residues. The germline V gene encodes CDR1 SGHDT and CDR2 YYEEEE.

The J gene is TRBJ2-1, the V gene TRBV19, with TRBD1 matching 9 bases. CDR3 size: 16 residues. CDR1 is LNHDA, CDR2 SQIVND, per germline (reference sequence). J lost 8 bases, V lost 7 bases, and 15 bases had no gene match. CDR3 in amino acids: CASTVPQGAGGDEQFF. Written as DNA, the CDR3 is TGTGCCAGTACGGTTCCACAGGGGGCTGGTGGGGATGAGCAGTTCTTC.

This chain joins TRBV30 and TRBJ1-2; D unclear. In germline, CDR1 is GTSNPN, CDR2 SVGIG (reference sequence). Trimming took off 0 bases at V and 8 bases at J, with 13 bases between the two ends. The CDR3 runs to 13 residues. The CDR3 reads CAWSVLRTLGYTF. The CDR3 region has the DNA TGTGCCTGGAGTGTACTTCGGACTCTCGGCTACACCTTC.